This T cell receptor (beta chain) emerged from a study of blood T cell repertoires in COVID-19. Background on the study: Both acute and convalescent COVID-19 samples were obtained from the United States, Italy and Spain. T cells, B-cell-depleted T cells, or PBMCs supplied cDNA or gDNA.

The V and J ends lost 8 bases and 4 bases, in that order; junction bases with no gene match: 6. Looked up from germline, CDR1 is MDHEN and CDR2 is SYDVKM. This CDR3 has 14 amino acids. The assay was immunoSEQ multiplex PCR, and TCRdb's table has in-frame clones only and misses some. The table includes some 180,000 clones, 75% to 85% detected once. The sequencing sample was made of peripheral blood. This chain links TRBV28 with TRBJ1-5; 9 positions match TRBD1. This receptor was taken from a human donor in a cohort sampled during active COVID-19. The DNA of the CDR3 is TGTGCCAGCTTCGGGACAGGGCGAAATCAGCCCCAGCATTTT. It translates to CASFGTGRNQPQHF.